This T cell receptor beta chain was sequenced for a study of blood T cell repertoires in COVID-19 (dated by TCRdb to the early 2020s). For context, the study as a whole: The collaborator samples originated in the United States, Italy and Spain and spanned the acute and convalescent phases of COVID-19. The material from the prospective study consisted of cDNA or gDNA derived from T cells, B-cell-depleted T cells, or PBMCs. Deeply sampled blood TCRbeta repertoires from subjects exposed to, actively infected with, or recovered from COVID-19 were included in the dataset. The repertoires were released in a freely available public database intended as a resource for research on the immune response to SARS-CoV-2. The samples were drawn from two sources: the first 160 participants of the ongoing ImmuneRACE study, and fewer than 1,500 subjects contributed by 6 global collaborators. A de-identified subject ID, COVID-19 status, age in years and sex were almost always included in the sample metadata. Where available, HLA class I and class II types were taken from metadata supplied by the sample provider and were not determined by assay-based typing. Broader findings and caveats from the paper: The amount of clinical and demographic metadata varied by source and participant and was provided uncurated.

The junction shows trimming of 0 bases on V and 8 bases on J, and the gene matches do not reach 11 bases of it. Sequences LNHNV (CDR1) and YYDKDF (CDR2) are obtained from the germline V gene (reference sequence). Including the terminal cysteine and phenylalanine, the CDR3 comprises 16 residues. Here the CDR3 DNA is all that survives: 48 bases in frame from base 1. TCRbeta CDR3 regions were amplified from genomic DNA using the immunoSEQ Assay, a bias-controlled multiplex PCR. The published analysis was carried out like this. The number of nucleated cells in each sample was estimated from the amplification of reference gene primers within the assay. To quantify the absolute abundance of each unique TCRbeta CDR3 rearrangement, sequence reads were collapsed and filtered. Productive Simpson clonality was computed per sample as the square root of Simpson's diversity index over productive rearrangements. Here the immuneACCESS table is served through TCRdb, limited to in-frame sequences with V and J called. Missing clones are a known gap in these copies; in checked studies unresolved V genes cover under half, and the rest lacks a known reason. V and J calls and clone size are as listed in that table; D and trimming were resolved from the DNA. The sample profile shows about 270,000 clones; under 90% of them were found once. Clones ranked in the top ten supply 2.5% to 3% of the sample.

Each collaborating institution followed its own protocols to collect whole blood in K2EDTA tubes. Collaborator samples were shipped for TCRbeta analysis as frozen whole blood, isolated PBMCs, or DNA extracted from either sample type. Of note for this clone: Its antigen is not yet known. One base away there is no much larger clone; base qualities are not given.

This sequence uses TRBV15 and TRBJ1-2, and 8 junctional nucleotides match TRBD1. The TCR sequence derives from a woman aged 60-75 years with active or convalescent COVID-19. Material: peripheral blood. This receptor has the CDR3 CATSREIGQGLGGYTF. The nucleotide sequence is TGTGCCACCAGCAGAGAGATCGGACAGGGTCTGGGGGGCTACACCTTC. This CDR3, with the reference TRBV15 and TRBJ1-2 proteins standing in past its ends, gives the full variable domain DAMVIQNPRYQVTQFGKPVTLSCSQTLNHNVMYWYQQKSSQAPKLLFHYYDKDFNNEADTPDNFQSRRPNTSFCFLDIRSPGLGDTAMYLCATSREIGQGLGGYTFGSGTRLTVV.